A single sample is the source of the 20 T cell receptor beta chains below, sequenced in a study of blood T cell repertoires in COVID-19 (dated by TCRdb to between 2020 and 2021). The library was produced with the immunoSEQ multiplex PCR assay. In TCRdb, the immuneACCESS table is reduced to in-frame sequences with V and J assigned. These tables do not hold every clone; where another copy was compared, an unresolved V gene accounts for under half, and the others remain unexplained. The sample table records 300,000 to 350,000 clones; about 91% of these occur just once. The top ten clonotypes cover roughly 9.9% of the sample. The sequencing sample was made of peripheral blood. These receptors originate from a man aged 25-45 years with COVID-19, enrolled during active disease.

CDR3 protein: CASSEAGGHYGYTF. The CDR3 nucleotides read TGTGCCAGCAGTGAAGCGGGGGGGCACTATGGCTACACCTTC. The chain couples TRBV2 to TRBJ1-2; a possible D gene is TRBD1 (6 bases). Germline loops: CDR1 SNHLY, CDR2 FYNNEI. V was shortened by 0 bases and J by 3 bases, with 8 bases between the two germline ends. This CDR3 spans 14 amino acids.

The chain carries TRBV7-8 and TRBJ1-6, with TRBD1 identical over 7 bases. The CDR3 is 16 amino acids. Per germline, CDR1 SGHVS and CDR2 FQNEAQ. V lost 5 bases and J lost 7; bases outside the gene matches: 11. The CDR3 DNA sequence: TGTGCCAGCAGCGGCGGGGCGGGACAGCCCAATTCACCCCTCCACTTT. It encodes CASSGGAGQPNSPLHF.

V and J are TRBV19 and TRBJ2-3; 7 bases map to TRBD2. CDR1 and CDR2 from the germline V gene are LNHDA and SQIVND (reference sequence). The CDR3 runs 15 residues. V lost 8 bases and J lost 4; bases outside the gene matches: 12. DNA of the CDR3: TGTGCCAGTCTTCCGTGGGGCGGGAGACCAGATACGCAGTATTTT. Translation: CASLPWGGRPDTQYF.

In DNA, the CDR3 is TGTGCCAGCAGCCAAGCCGGGGGATTTTCGGGACTAGACTACGAGCAGTACTTC. As protein: CASSQAGGFSGLDYEQYF. The V gene is TRBV4-2, the J gene TRBJ2-7; 8 nucleotides line up with TRBD2. V lost 1 base, J lost 3 bases, and 14 bases stayed unmatched. This CDR3 is built from 18 residues. Germline loops: CDR1 LGHNA, CDR2 YNFKEQ.

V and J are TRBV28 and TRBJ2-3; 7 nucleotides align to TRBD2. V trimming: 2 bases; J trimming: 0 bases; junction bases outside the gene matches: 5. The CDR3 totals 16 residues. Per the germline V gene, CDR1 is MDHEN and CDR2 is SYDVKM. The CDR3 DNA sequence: TGTGCCAGCAGTTTACTGGCGGGAGTAAGCACAGATACGCAGTATTTT. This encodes CASSLLAGVSTDTQYF.

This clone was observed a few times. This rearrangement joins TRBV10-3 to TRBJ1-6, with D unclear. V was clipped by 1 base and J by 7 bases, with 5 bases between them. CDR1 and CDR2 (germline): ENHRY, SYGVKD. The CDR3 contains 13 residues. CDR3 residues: CAISEFQNSPLHF. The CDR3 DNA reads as TGTGCCATCAGTGAGTTTCAAAATTCACCCCTCCACTTT.

CDR3 loop: CASSLSRGDSYGYTF. Here the CDR3 DNA reads TGTGCCAGCAGCTTGAGCAGGGGTGACAGCTATGGCTACACCTTC. The V call is TRBV7-8, the J call TRBJ1-2; the D gene is possibly TRBD1 (6 bases). Germline values: CDR1 SGHVS, CDR2 FQNEAQ. Trimming pared 3 bases from V and 4 bases from J, leaving 15 bases between. The CDR3 length is 15 residues.

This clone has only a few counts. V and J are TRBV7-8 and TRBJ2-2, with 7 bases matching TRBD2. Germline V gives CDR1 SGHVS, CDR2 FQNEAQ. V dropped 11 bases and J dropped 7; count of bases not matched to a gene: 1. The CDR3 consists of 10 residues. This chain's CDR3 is CAPGGGELFF. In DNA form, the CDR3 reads TGTGCCCCGGGGGGCGGGGAGCTGTTTTTT.

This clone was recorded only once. CDR3 sequence (DNA): TGTGCCACCAGTGATGGGGGCGCCGGGGAGCTGTTTTTT. It yields the protein CATSDGGAGELFF. The genes are TRBV24-1 and TRBJ2-2; maybe TRBD1 (6 bases). The CDR3 consists of 13 residues. Trimming removed 3 bases from V and 6 bases from J, with 7 bases in between. The germline V gene has CDR1 KGHDR and CDR2 SFDVKD.

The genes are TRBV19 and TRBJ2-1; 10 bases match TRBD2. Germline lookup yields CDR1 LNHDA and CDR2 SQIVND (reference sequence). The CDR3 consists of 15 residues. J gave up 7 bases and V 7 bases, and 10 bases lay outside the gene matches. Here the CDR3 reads CASTIPSGGANEQFF. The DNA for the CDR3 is TGTGCCAGTACAATTCCGAGCGGGGGGGCTAATGAGCAGTTCTTC.

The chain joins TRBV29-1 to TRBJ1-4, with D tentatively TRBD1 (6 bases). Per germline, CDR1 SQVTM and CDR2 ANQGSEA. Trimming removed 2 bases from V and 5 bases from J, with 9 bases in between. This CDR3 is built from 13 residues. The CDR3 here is CSVERGGNEKLFF. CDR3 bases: TGCAGCGTTGAAAGGGGGGGGAATGAAAAACTGTTTTTT. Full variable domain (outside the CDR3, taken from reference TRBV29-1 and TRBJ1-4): SAVISQKPSRDICQRGTSLTIQCQVDSQVTMMFWYRQQPGQSLTLIATANQGSEATYESGFVIDKFPISRPNLTFSTLTVSNMSPEDSSIYLCSVERGGNEKLFFGSGTQLSVL.

CDR3 in amino acids: CASSLQGAPRDTQYF. As DNA, the CDR3 is TGCGCCAGCAGCCTACAGGGGGCCCCACGAGATACGCAGTATTTT. The V and J genes are TRBV5-1 and TRBJ2-3; 9 bases fit TRBD1. After removal of 4 bases from V and 5 bases from J, the junction contained 8 bases not matched to a gene. The germline gives CDR1 SGHRS, CDR2 YFSETQ. The CDR3 contains 15 residues.

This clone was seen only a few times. CDR3 in DNA: TGTGCCAGCTCACCAGCAGCAGATACGCAGTATTTT. Residues: CASSPAADTQYF. The gene calls are TRBV18 and TRBJ2-3, with D hard to call. The germline V gene has CDR1 KGHSH and CDR2 LQKENI. V lost 2 bases and J lost 4, with 4 bases in between. This CDR3 is 12 amino acids long.

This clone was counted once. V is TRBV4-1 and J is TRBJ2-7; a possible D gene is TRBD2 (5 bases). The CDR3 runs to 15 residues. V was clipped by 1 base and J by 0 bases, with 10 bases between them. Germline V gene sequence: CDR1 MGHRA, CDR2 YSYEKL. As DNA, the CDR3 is TGCGCCAGCAGCCAAGGGACTGATAGCTCCTACGAGCAGTACTTC. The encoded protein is CASSQGTDSSYEQYF.

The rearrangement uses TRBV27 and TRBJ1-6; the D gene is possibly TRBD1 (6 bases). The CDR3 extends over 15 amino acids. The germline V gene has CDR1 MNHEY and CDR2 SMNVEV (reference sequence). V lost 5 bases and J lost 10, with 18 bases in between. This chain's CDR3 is CASSPRTVLSSPLHF. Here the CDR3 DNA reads TGTGCCAGCAGTCCCCGGACAGTCTTATCATCACCCCTCCACTTT.

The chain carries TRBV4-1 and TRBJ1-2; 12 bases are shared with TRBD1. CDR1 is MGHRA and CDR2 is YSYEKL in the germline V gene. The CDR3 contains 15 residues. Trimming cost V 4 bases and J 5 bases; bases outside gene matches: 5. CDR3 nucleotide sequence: TGCGCCAGCAGCCCGGGGACAGGGGGCCAGTATGGCTACACCTTC. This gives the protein CASSPGTGGQYGYTF.

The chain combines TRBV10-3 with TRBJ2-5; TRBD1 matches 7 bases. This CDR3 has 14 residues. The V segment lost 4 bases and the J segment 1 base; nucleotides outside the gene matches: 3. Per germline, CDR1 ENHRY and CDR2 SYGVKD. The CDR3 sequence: CAISAGTVQETQYF. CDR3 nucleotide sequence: TGTGCCATCAGTGCCGGGACAGTCCAAGAGACCCAGTACTTC.

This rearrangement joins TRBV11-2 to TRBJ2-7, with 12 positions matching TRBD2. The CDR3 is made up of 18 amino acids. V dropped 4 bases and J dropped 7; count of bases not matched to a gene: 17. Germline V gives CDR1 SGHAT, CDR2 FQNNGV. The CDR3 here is CASSSSGLAGGLRGEQYF. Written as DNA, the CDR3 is TGTGCCAGCAGCTCCTCCGGCCTAGCGGGAGGGCTTAGGGGGGAGCAGTACTTC.

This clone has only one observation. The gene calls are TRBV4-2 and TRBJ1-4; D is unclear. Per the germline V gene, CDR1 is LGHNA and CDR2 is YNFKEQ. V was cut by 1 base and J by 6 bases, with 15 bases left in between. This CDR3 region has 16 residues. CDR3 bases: TGTGCCAGCAGCCAAGTAGGGTGGGAGGATCATGAAAAACTGTTTTTT. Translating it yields CASSQVGWEDHEKLFF.

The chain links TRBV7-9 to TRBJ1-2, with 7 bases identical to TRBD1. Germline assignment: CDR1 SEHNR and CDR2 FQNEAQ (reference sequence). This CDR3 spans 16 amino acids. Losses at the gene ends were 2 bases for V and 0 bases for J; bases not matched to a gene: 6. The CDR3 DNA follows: TGTGCCAGCAGCTTAAGACAGGGCCTTTCTAACTATGGCTACACCTTC. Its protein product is CASSLRQGLSNYGYTF. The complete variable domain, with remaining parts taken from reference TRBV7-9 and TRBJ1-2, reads DTGVSQNPRHKITKRGQNVTFRCDPISEHNRLYWYRQTLGQGPEFLTYFQNEAQLEKSRLLSDRFSAERPKGSFSTLEIQRTEQGDSAMYLCASSLRQGLSNYGYTFGSGTRLTVV.